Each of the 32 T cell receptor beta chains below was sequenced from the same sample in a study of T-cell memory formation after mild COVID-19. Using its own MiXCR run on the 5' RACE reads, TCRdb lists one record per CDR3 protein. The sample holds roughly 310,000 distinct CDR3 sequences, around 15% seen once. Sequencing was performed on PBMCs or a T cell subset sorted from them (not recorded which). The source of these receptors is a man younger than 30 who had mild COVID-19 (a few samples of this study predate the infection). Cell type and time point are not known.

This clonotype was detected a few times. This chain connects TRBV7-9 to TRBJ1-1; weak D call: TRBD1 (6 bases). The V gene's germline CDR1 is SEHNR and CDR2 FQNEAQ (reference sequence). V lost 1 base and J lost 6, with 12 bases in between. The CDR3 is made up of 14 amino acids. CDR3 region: CASSLGAEGAEAFF. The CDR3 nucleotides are TGTGCCAGCAGCTTAGGGGCTGAGGGGGCTGAAGCTTTCTTT.

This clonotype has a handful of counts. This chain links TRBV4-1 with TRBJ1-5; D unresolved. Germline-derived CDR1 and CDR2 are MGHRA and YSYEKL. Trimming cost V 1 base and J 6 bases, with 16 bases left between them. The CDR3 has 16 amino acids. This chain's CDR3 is CASSQGPAGSSQPQHF. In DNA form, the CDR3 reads TGCGCCAGCAGCCAAGGCCCAGCGGGGTCGAGTCAGCCCCAGCATTTT.

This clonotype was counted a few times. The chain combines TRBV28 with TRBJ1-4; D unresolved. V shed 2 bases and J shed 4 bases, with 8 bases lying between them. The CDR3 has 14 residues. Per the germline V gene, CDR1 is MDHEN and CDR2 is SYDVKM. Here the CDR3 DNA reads TGTGCCAGCAGTTTAACCGATAGTAATGAAAAACTGTTTTTT. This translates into CASSLTDSNEKLFF.

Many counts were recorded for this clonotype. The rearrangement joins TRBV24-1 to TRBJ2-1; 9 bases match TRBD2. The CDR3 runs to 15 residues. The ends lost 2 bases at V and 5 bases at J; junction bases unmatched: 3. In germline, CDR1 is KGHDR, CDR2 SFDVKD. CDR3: CATSDSASGNNEQFF. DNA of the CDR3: TGTGCCACCAGTGATTCGGCTAGCGGGAACAATGAGCAGTTCTTC.

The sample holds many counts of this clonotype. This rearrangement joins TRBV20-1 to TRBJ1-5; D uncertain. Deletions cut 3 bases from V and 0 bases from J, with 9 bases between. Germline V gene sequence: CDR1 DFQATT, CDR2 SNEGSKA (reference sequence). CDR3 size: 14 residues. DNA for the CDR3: TGCAGTGCTAGGCGGCAGTATAGCAATCAGCCCCAGCATTTT. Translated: CSARRQYSNQPQHF.

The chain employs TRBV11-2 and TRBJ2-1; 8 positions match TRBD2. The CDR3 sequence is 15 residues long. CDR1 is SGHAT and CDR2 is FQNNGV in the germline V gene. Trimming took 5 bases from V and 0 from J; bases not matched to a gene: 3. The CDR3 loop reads CASSSSGASYNEQFF. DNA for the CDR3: TGTGCCAGCAGCAGTAGCGGGGCCTCCTACAATGAGCAGTTCTTC.

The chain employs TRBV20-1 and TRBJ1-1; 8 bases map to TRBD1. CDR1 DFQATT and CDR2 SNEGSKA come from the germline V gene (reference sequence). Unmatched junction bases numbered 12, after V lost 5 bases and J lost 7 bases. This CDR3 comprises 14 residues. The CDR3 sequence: CSADRGPASVEAFF. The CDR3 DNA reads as TGCAGTGCTGACAGGGGACCTGCCAGCGTTGAAGCTTTCTTT.

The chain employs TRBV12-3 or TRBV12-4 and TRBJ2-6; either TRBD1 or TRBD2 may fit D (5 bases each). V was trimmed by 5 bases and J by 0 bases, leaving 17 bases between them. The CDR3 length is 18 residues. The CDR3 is CASSGTLGRLSGANVLTF. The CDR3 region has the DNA TGTGCCAGCAGTGGGACCCTAGGACGGCTCTCTGGGGCCAACGTCCTGACTTTC.

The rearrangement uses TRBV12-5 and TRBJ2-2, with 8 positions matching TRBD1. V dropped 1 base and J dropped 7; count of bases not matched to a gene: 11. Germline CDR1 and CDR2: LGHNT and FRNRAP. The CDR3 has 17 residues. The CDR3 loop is CASGLDHGQGAGGELFF. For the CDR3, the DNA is TGTGCTAGTGGTTTGGACCATGGGCAGGGGGCTGGCGGGGAGCTGTTTTTT.

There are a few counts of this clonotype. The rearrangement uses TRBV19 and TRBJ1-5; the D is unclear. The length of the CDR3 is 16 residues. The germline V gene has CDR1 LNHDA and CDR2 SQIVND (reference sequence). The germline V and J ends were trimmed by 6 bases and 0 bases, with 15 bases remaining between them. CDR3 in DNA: TGTGCCAGTAGACCTGAAGCGCTGGCTAGCAATCAGCCCCAGCATTTT. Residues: CASRPEALASNQPQHF.

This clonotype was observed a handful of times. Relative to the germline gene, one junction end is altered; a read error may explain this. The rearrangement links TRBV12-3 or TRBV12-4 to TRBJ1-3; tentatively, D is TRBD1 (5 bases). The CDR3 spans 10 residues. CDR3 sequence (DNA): TGTGCCAGCAGTTTGGGGGTCCCGGATTTT. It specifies CASSLGVPDF.

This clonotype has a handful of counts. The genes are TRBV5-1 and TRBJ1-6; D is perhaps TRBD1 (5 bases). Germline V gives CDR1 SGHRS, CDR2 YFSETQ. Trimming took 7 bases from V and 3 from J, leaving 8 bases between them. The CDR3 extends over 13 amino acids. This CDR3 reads CASGGDYNSPLHF. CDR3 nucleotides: TGCGCCAGCGGAGGGGACTATAATTCACCCCTCCACTTT.

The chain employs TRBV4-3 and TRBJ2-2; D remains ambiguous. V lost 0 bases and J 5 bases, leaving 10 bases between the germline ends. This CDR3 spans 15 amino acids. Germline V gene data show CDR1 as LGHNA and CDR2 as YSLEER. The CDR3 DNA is TGCGCCAGCAGCCAAGAACCCGCGGTGACCGGGGAGCTGTTTTTT. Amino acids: CASSQEPAVTGELFF.

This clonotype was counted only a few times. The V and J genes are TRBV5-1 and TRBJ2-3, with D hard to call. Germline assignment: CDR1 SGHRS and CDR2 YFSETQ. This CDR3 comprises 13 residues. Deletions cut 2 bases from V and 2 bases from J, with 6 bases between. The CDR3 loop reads CASSFAYTDTQYF. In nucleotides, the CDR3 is TGCGCCAGCAGCTTTGCTTACACAGATACGCAGTATTTT.

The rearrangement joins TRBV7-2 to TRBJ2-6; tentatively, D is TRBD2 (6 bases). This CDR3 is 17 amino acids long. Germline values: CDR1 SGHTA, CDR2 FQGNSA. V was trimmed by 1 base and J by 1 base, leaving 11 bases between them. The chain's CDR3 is CASSLGGVKSGANVLTF. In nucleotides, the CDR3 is TGTGCCAGCAGCTTAGGCGGGGTTAAGTCTGGGGCCAACGTCCTGACTTTC.

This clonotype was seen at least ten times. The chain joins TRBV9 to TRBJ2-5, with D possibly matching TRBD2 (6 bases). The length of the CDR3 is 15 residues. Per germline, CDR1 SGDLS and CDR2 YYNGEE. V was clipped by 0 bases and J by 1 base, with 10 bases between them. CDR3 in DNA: TGTGCCAGCAGCGTAGGACTAGAAGGCCAAGAGACCCAGTACTTC. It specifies CASSVGLEGQETQYF.

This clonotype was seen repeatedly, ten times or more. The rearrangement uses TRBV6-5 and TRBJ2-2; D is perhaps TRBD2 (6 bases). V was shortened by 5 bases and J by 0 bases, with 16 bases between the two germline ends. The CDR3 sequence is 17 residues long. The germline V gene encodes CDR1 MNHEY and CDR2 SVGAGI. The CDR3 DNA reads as TGTGCCAGCAGTGGCGGGACCCGGGGCTCGAACACCGGGGAGCTGTTTTTT. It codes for CASSGGTRGSNTGELFF.

In DNA, the CDR3 is TGCAGTGCTAGAGGGGGGGACTCCCATGTGCAGTATTTT. Its protein is CSARGGDSHVQYF. This rearrangement joins TRBV20-1 to TRBJ2-3; D perhaps matches TRBD2 (6 bases). The CDR3 totals 13 residues. CDR1 and CDR2 from the germline V gene are DFQATT and SNEGSKA (reference sequence). The germline V and J ends were trimmed by 1 base and 11 bases, with 16 bases remaining between them.

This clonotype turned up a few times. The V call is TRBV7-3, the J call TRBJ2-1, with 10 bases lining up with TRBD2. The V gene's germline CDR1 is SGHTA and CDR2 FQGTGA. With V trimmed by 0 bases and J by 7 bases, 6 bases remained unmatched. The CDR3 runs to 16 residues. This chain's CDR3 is CASSLTLASGGNEQFF. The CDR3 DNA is TGTGCCAGCAGCTTAACGTTGGCTAGCGGGGGTAATGAGCAGTTCTTC. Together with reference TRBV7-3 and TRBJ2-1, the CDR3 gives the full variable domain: GAGVSQTPSNKVTEKGKYVELRCDPISGHTALYWYRQSLGQGPEFLIYFQGTGAADDSGLPNDRFFAVRPEGSVSTLKIQRTERGDSAVYLCASSLTLASGGNEQFFGPGTRLTVL.

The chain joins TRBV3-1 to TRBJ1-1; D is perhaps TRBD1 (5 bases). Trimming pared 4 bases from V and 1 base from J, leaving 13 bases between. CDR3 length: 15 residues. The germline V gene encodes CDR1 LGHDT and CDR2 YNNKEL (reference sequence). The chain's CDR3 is CASSLGLLGNTEAFF. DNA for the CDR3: TGTGCCAGCAGCCTGGGGCTTTTGGGGAACACTGAAGCTTTCTTT.

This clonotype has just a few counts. Here the CDR3 reads CASTGTSGSPYEQYF. In DNA form, the CDR3 reads TGTGCCAGCACGGGGACTAGCGGATCGCCCTACGAGCAGTACTTC. The chain uses TRBV2 and TRBJ2-7; 11 positions agree with TRBD2. Trimming removed 7 bases from V and 2 bases from J; junction bases left unmatched: 7. Germline lookup yields CDR1 SNHLY and CDR2 FYNNEI. The CDR3 runs 15 residues.

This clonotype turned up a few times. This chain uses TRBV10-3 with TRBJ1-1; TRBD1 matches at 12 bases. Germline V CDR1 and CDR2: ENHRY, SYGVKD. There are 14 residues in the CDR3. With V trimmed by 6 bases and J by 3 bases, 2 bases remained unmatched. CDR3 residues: CAIRGTGGHTEAFF. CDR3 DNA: TGTGCCATCAGGGGGACAGGGGGCCACACTGAAGCTTTCTTT.

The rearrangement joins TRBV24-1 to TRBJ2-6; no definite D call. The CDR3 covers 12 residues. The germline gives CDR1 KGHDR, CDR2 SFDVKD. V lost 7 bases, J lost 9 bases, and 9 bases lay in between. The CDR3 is CATRGSDNVLTF. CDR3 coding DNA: TGTGCCACCAGAGGGTCCGACAACGTCCTGACTTTC.

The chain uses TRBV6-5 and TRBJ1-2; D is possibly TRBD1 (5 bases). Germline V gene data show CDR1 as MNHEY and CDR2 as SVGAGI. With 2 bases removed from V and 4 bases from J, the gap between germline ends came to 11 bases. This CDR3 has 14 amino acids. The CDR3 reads CASSYAREVYGYTF. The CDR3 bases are TGTGCCAGCAGTTACGCCAGGGAAGTCTATGGCTACACCTTC.

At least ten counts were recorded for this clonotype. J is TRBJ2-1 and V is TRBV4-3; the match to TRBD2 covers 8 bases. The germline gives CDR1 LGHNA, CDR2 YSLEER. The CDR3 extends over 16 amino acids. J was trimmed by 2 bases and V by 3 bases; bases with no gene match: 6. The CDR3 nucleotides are TGCGCCAGCAGCCAGAGGCGGGGGGAACCCTACAATGAGCAGTTCTTC. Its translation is CASSQRRGEPYNEQFF.

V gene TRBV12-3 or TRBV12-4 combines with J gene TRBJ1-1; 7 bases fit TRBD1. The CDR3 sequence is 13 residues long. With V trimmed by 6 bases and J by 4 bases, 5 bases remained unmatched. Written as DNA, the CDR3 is TGTGCCAGCAGATCCGGGACAGTCACTGAAGCTTTCTTT. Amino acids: CASRSGTVTEAFF.

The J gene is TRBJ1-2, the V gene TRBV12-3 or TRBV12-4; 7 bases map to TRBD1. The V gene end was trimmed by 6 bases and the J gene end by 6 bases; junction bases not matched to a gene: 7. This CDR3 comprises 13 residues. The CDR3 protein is CASRPTGKDGYTF. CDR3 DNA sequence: TGTGCCAGCAGACCGACAGGGAAGGATGGCTACACCTTC.

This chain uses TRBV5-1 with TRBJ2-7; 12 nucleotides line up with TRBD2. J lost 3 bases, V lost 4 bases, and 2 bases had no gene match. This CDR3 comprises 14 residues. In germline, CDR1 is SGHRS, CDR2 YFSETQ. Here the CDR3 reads CASSPTSGGYEQYV. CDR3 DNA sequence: TGCGCCAGCAGCCCGACTAGCGGGGGCTACGAGCAGTACGTC.

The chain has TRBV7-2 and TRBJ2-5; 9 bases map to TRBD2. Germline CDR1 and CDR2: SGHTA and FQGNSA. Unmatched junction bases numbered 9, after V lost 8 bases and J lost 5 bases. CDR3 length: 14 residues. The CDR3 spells CASGEAGGRETQYF. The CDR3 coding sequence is TGTGCCAGCGGTGAAGCGGGGGGCAGGGAGACCCAGTACTTC.

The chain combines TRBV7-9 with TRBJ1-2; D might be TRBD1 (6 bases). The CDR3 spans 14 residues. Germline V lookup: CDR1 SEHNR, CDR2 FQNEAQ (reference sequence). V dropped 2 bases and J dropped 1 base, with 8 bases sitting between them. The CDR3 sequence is CASSLTGLNYGYTF. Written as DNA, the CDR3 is TGTGCCAGCAGCTTAACAGGGCTTAACTATGGCTACACCTTC.

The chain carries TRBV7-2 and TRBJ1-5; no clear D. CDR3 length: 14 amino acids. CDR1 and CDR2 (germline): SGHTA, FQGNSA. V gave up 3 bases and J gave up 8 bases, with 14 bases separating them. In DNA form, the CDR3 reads TGTGCCAGCAGCTTCGTGGGGATTCGGGAGCCCCAGCATTTT. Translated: CASSFVGIREPQHF.

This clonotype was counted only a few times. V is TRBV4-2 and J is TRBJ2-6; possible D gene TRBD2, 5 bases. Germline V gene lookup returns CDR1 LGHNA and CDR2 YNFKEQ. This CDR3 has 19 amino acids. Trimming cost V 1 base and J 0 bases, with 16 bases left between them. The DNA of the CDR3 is TGTGCCAGCAGCCAAGTGGGGTCCGGACTGTACTCTGGGGCCAACGTCCTGACTTTC. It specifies CASSQVGSGLYSGANVLTF.